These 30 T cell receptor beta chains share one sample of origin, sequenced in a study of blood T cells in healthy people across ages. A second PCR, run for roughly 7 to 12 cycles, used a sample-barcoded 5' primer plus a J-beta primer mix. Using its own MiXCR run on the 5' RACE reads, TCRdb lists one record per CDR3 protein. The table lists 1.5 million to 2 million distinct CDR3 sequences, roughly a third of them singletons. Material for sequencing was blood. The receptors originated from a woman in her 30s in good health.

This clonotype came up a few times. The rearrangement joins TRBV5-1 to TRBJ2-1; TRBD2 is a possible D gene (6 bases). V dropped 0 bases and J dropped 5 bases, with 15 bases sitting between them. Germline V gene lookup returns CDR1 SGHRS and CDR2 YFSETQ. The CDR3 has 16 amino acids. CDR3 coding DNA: TGCGCCAGCAGCTTGGAGGTCCTGGGGGGAAACAATGAGCAGTTCTTC. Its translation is CASSLEVLGGNNEQFF.

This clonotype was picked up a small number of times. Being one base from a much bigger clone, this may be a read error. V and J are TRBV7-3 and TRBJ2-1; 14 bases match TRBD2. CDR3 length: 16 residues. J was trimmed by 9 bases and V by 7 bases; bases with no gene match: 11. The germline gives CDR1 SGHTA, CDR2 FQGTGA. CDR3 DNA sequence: TGTGCCAGCACCCAAGGGACTAGCGGGAGTGCGAGTGAGCAGTTCTTC. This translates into CASTQGTSGSASEQFF.

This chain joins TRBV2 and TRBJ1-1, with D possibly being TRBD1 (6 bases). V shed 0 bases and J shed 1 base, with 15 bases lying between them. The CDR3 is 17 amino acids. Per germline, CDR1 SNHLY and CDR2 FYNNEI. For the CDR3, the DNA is TGTGCCAGCAGTGAAGCGCTTCTGGGGACACGGAACACTGAAGCTTTCTTT. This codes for CASSEALLGTRNTEAFF.

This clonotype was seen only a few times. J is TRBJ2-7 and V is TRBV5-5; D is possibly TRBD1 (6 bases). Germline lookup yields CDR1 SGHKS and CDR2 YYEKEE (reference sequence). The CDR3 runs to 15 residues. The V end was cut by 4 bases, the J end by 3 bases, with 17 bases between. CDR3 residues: CASSQGWTELYEQYF. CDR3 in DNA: TGTGCCAGCAGCCAGGGTTGGACAGAGCTCTACGAGCAGTACTTC.

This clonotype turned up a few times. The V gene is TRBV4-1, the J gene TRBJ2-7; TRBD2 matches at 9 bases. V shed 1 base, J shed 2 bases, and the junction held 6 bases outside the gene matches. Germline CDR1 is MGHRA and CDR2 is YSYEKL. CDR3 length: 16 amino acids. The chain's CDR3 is CASSQGTSVRTYEQYF. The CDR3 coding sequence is TGCGCCAGCAGCCAAGGGACTAGCGTCCGAACCTACGAGCAGTACTTC.

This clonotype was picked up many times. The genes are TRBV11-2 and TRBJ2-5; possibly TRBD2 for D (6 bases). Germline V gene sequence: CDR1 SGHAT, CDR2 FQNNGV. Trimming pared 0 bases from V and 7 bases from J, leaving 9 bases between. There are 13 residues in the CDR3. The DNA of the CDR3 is TGTGCCAGCAGCTTAGAAAGAGCGGGGACCCAGTACTTC. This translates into CASSLERAGTQYF.

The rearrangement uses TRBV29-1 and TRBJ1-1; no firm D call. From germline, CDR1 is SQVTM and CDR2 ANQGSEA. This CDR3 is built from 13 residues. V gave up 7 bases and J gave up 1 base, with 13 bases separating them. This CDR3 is CSGAARGNTEAFF. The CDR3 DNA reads TGCAGCGGGGCGGCCCGTGGGAACACTGAAGCTTTCTTT.

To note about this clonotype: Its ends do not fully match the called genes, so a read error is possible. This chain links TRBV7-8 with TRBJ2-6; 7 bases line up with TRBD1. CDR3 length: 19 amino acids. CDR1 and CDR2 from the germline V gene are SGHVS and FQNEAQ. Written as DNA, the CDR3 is TGTGCCAGCGGCTTAGGGATGGGCAGGGGGTCGACTGGGGCCAACGTCCTGACTTTC. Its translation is CASGLGMGRGSTGANVLTF.

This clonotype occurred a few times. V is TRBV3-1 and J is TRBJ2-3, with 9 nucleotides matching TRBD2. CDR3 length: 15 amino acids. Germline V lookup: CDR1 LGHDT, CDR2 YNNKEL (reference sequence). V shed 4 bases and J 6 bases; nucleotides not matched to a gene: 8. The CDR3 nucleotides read TGTGCCAGCAGCCCTTCAGCGGGGGGCGAGGATACGCAGTATTTT. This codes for CASSPSAGGEDTQYF.

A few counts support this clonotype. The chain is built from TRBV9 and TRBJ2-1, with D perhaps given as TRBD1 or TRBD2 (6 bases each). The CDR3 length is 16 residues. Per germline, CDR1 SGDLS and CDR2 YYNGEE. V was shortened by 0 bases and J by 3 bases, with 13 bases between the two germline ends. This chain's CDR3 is CASSVEGEVIYNEQFF. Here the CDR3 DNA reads TGTGCCAGCAGCGTAGAGGGGGAGGTGATCTACAATGAGCAGTTCTTC.

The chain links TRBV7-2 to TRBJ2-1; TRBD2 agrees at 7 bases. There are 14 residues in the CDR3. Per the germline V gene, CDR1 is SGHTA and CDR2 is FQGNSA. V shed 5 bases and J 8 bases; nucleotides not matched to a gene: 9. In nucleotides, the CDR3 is TGTGCCAGCAGCCCAAGCCGGCTAGCGGATGAGCAGTTCTTC. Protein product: CASSPSRLADEQFF.

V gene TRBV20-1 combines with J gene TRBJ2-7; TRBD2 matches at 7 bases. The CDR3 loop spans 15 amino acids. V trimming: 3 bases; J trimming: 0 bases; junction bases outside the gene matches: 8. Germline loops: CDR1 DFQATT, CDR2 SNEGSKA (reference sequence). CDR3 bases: TGCAGTGCTAGTTTAGCGGGTCCGAGCTCCTACGAGCAGTACTTC. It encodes CSASLAGPSSYEQYF.

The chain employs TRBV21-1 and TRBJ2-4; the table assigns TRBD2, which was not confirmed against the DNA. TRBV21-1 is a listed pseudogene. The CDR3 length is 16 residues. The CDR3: CASSSHDGGAKNIQYF. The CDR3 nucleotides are TGTGCCAGCAGCTCACATGACGGAGGAGCCAAAAACATTCAGTACTTC.

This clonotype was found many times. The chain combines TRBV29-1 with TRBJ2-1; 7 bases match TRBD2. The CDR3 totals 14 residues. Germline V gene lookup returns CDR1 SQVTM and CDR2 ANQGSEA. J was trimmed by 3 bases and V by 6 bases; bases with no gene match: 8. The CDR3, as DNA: TGCAGCGTAGGCGGGAGCCGGAGCTACAATGAGCAGTTCTTC. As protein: CSVGGSRSYNEQFF.

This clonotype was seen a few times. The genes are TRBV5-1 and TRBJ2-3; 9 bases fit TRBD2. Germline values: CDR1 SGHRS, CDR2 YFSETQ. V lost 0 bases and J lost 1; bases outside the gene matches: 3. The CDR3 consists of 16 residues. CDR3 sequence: CASSLAPSGGTDTQYF. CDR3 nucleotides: TGCGCCAGCAGCTTGGCACCTAGCGGGGGCACAGATACGCAGTATTTT.

In DNA, the CDR3 is TGCAGTGCTAGAGATGAGGGGCGGGGTAGGTTGGATACGCAGTATTTT. As protein: CSARDEGRGRLDTQYF. The J gene is TRBJ2-3, the V gene TRBV20-1; D is perhaps TRBD2 (6 bases). Trimming removed 0 bases at V and 6 bases at J, with 19 bases between. Germline CDR1 is DFQATT and CDR2 is SNEGSKA (reference sequence). This CDR3 has 16 residues.

CDR3 in DNA: TGTGCCAGCAGCCCACGAAGACAAGGCCAAGAGACCCAGTACTTC. It specifies CASSPRRQGQETQYF. The V gene is TRBV3-1, the J gene TRBJ2-5; no clear D gene. This CDR3 comprises 15 residues. V was pared by 4 bases and J by 1 base, with 13 bases between. Germline CDR1 is LGHDT and CDR2 is YNNKEL (reference sequence).

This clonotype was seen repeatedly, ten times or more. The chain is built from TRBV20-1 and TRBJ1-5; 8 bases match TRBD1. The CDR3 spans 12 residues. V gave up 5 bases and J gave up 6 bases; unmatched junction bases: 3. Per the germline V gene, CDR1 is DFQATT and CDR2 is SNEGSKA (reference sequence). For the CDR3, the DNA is TGCAGTGCTGGACAGGGACGTCAGCCCCAGCATTTT. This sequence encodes CSAGQGRQPQHF.

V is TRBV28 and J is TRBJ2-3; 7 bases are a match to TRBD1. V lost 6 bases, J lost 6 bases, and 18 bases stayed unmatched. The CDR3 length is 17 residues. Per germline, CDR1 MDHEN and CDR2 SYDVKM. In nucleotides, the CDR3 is TGTGCCAGCAGCAGGTTAAGAAGGGACAGTAACATTGATACGCAGTATTTT. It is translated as CASSRLRRDSNIDTQYF.

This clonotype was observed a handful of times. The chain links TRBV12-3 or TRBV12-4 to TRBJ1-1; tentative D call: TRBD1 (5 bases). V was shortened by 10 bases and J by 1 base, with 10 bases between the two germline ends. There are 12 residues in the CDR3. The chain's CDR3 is CATQGTNTEAFF. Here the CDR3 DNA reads TGTGCCACCCAGGGCACGAACACTGAAGCTTTCTTT.

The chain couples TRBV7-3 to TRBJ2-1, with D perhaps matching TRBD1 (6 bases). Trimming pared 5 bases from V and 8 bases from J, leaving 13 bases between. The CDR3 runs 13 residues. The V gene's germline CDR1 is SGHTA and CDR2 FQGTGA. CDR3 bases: TGTGCCAGCAGCAACGTGGGGGCTGATGAGCAGTTCTTC. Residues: CASSNVGADEQFF.

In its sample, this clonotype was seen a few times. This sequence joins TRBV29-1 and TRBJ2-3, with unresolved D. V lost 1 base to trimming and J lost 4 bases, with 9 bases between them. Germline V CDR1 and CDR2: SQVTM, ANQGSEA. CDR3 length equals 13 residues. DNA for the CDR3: TGCAGCGTTGAAGGCCAGACCCCAGATACGCAGTATTTT. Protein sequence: CSVEGQTPDTQYF.

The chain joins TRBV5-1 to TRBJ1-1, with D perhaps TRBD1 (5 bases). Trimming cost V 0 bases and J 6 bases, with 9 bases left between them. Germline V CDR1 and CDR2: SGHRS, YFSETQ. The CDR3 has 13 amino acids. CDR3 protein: CASSLAGTAEAFF. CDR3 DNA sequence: TGCGCCAGCAGCTTGGCCGGGACCGCTGAAGCTTTCTTT. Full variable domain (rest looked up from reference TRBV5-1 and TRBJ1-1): KAGVTQTPRYLIKTRGQQVTLSCSPISGHRSVSWYQQTPGQGLQFLFEYFSETQRNKGNFPGRFSGRQFSNSRSEMNVSTLELGDSALYLCASSLAGTAEAFFGQGTRLTVV.

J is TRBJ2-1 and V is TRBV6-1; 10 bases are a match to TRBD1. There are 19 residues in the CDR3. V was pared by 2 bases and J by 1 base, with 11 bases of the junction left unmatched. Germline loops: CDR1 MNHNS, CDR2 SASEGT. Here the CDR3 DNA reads TGTGCCAGCAGTGAAAGGGTTCGGAGGACAGGGGGATCCTACAATGAGCAGTTCTTC. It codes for CASSERVRRTGGSYNEQFF.

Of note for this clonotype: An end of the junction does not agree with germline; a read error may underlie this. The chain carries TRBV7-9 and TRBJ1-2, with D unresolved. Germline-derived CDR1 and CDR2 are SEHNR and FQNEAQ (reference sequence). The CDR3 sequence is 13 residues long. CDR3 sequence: CTSSTRREYGYTF. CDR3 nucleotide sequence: TGTACCAGCAGCACTCGTCGAGAGTACGGCTACACCTTC.

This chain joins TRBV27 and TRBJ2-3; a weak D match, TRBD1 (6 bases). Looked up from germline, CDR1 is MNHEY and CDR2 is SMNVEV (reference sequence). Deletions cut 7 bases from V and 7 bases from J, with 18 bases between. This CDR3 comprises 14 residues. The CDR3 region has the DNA TGTGCCAGCACCACTACGACGACAGGAAATACGCAGTATTTT. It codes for CASTTTTTGNTQYF.

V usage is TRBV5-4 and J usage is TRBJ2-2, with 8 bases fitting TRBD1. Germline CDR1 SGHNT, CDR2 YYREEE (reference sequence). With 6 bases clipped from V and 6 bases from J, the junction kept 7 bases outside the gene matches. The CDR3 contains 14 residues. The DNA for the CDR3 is TGTGCCAGCACCGCGGCAGGGGGCTCCGGGGAGCTGTTTTTT. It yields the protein CASTAAGGSGELFF.

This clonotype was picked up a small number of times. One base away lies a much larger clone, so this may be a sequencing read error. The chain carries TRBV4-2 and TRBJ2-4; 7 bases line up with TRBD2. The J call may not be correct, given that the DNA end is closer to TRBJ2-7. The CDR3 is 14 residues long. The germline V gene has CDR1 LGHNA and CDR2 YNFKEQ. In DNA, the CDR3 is TGTGCCAGCAGCCCGGGACTAACCCTCTACGAGCAGTACTTC. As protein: CASSPGLTLYEQYF.

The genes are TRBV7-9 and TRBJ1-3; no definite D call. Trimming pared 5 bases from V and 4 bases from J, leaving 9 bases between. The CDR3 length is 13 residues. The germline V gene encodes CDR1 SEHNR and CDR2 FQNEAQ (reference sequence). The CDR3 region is CASSQKPGNTIYF. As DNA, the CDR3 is TGTGCCAGCAGCCAAAAACCCGGAAACACCATATATTTT.

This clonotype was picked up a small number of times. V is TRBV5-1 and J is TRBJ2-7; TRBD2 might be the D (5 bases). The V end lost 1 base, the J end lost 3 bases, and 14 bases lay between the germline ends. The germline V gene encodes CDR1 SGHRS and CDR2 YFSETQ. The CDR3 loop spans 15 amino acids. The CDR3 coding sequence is TGCGCCAGCAGCTTGAACCCGGGGAAGGGCTACGAGCAGTACTTC. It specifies CASSLNPGKGYEQYF.